Following are 3 T cell receptor beta chains from one sample sequenced in a study of cytomegalovirus exposure and HLA in healthy donors. This table comes from immunoSEQ multiplex PCR, and its TCRdb copy is limited to in-frame clones, with some not included. This table holds about 240,000 clones, approximately 86% found once. The sequenced material came from PBMCs. All receptors come from a woman younger than 45 in good health and CMV-seropositive.

The rearrangement links TRBV2 to TRBJ1-1; 7 nucleotides line up with TRBD1. J was trimmed by 11 bases and V by 6 bases; bases with no gene match: 9. CDR1 is SNHLY, CDR2 FYNNEI, per germline. CDR3 length: 12 amino acids. The CDR3 region is CASRPGTVDAFF. CDR3 bases: TGTGCCAGCAGGCCCGGGACAGTCGATGCTTTCTTT. The full variable domain, completed using reference TRBV2 and TRBJ1-1, is EPEVTQTPSHQVTQMGQEVILRCVPISNHLYFYWYRQILGQKVEFLVSFYNNEISEKSEIFDDQFSVERPDGSNFTLKIRSTKLEDSAMYFCASRPGTVDAFFGQGTRLTVV.

The chain carries TRBV7-2 and TRBJ1-1, with 7 positions matching TRBD1. The CDR3 loop spans 13 amino acids. Germline CDR1 is SGHTA and CDR2 is FQGNSA. After removal of 5 bases from V and 1 base from J, the junction contained 1 base not matched to a gene. As DNA, the CDR3 is TGTGCCAGCAGCCGACAGGGGAACACTGAAGCTTTCTTT. Protein: CASSRQGNTEAFF.

The chain joins TRBV19 to TRBJ2-7; 12 positions match TRBD2. The CDR3 contains 15 residues. The V segment lost 8 bases and the J segment 4 bases; nucleotides outside the gene matches: 9. Per germline, CDR1 LNHDA and CDR2 SQIVND (reference sequence). CDR3 residues: CASRLLAGGQYEQYF. The CDR3 region has the DNA TGTGCCAGTCGCCTACTAGCGGGAGGACAATACGAGCAGTACTTC.